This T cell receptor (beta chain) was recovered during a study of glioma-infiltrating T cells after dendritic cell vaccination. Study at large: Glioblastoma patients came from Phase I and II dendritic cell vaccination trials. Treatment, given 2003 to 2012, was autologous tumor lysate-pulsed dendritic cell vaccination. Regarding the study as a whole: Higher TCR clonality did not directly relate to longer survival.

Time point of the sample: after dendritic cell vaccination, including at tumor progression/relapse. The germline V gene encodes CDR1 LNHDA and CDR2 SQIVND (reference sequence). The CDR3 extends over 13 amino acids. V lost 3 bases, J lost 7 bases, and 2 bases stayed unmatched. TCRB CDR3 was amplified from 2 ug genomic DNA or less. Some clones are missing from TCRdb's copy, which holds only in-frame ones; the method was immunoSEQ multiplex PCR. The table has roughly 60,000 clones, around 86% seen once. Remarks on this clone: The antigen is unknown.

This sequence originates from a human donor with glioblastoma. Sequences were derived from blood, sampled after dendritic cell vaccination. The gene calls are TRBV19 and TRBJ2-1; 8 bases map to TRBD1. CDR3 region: CASSIGQGNEQFF. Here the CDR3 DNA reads TGTGCCAGTAGTATTGGACAGGGTAATGAGCAGTTCTTC.